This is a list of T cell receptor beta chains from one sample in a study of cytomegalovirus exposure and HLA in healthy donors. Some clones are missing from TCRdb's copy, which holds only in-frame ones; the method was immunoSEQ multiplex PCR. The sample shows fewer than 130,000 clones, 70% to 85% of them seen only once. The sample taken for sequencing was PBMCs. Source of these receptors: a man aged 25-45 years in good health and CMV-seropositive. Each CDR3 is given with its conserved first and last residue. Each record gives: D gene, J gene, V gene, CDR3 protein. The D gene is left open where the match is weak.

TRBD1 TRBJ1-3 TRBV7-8 CASSYRGRSTGNTIYF
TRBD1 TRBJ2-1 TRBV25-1 CASSESDRGSYNEQFF
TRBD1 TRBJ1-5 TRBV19 CASRPFGTGDNQPQHF
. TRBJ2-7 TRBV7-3 CASSLTGALSEQYF
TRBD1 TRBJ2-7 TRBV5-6 CASSAGTGGPGVYEQYF
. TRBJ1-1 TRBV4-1 CASSLVDRLNTEAFF
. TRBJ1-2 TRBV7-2 CASSPQESYGYTF
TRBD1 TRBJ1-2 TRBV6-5 CASSRQGSNYGYTF
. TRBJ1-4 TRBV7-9 CASSLGQGRANEKLFF
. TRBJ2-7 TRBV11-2 CASSFSLSSYEQYF
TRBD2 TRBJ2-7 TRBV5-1 CASGRGGYEQYF
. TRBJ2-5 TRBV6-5 CASSYAPGGRGETQYF
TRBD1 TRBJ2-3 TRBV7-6 CASSSKGADTQYF
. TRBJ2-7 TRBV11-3 CASSLNRVGEQYF
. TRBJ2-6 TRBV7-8 CASSLARGGRFGGANVLTF
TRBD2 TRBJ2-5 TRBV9 CASSSGGRYQETQYF
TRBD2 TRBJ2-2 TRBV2 CASMGLAGTGELFF
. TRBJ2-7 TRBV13 CASSLWALVGDKGKQYF
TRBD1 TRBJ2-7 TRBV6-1 CASDREFYEQYF
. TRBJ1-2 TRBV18 CASSPSDYYLAGYTF